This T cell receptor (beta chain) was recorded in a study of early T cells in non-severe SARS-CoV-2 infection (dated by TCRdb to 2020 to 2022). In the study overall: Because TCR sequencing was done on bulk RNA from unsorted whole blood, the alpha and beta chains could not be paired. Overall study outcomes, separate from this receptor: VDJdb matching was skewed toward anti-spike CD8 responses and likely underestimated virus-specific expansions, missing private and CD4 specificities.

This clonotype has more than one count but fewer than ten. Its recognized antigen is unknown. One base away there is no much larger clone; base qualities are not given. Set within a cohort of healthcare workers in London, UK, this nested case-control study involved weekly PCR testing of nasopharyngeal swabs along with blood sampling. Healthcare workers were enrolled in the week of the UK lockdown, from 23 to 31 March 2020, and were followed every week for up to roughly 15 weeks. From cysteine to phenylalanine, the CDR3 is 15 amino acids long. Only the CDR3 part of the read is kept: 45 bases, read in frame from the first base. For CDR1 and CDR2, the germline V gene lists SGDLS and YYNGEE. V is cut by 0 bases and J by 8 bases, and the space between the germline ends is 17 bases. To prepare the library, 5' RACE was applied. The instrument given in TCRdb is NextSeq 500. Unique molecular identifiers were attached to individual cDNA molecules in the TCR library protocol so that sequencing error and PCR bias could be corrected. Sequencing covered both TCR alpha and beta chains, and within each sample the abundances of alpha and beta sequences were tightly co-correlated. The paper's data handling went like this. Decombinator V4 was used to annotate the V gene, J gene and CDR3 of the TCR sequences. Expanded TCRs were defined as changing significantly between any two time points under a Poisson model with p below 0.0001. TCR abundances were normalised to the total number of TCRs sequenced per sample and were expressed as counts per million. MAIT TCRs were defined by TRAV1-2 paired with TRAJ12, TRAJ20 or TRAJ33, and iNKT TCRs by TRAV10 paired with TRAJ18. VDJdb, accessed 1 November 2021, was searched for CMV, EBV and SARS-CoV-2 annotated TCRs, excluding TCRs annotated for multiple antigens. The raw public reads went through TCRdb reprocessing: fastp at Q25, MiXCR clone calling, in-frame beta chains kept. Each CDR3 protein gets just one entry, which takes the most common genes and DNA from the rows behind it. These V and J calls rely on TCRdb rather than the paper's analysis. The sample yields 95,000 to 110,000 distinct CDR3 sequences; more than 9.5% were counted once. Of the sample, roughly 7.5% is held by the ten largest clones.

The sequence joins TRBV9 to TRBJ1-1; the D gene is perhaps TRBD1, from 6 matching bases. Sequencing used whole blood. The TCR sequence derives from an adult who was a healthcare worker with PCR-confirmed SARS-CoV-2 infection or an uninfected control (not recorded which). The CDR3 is CASSVVSAGAGEAFF. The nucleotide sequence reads TGTGCCAGCAGCGTAGTCTCGGCAGGGGCGGGGGAAGCTTTCTTT.